The sequence of this T cell receptor beta chain was determined in a study of Graves' ophthalmopathy and Graves' hyperthyroidism. Overall study: Researchers obtained peripheral blood at initial diagnosis, before any treatment had begun. Notes on the study in general: Among thyroid clonotypes expanded above 0.001 frequency, most also appeared in blood.

Regarding this clonotype: Antigen: not known.

Scientists amplified the TCR beta CDR3 regions from RNA transcripts. First-round RT-PCR used HTBI primers; second-round multiplex PCR followed. Via MiXCR, TCRdb re-called the multiplex PCR reads, giving one row per CDR3 protein. Counted here are more than 550,000 distinct CDR3 sequences, roughly 41% occurring once; the ten biggest clones make up around 3%. This CDR3 contains 15 residues. Germline CDR1 is SGHRS and CDR2 is YFSETQ. V lost 4 bases, J lost 7 bases, and 18 bases lay in between. In donors with ophthalmopathy, activity was moderate-to-severe, with CAS ≥3, NOSPECS ≥4 and duration under 3 months. The starting material, about 9.9 ml of fresh peripheral blood, provided the PBMCs.

The rearrangement uses TRBV5-1 and TRBJ1-5; the D is unclear. This TCR came from an adult man with Graves' ophthalmopathy. Sample: peripheral blood. CDR3 in amino acids: CASSPDLGIGQPQHF. CDR3 coding DNA: TGCGCCAGCAGCCCCGATTTAGGGATCGGGCAGCCCCAGCATTTT. The complete variable domain, with remaining parts taken from reference TRBV5-1 and TRBJ1-5, reads KAGVTQTPRYLIKTRGQQVTLSCSPISGHRSVSWYQQTPGQGLQFLFEYFSETQRNKGNFPGRFSGRQFSNSRSEMNVSTLELGDSALYLCASSPDLGIGQPQHFGDGTRLSIL.